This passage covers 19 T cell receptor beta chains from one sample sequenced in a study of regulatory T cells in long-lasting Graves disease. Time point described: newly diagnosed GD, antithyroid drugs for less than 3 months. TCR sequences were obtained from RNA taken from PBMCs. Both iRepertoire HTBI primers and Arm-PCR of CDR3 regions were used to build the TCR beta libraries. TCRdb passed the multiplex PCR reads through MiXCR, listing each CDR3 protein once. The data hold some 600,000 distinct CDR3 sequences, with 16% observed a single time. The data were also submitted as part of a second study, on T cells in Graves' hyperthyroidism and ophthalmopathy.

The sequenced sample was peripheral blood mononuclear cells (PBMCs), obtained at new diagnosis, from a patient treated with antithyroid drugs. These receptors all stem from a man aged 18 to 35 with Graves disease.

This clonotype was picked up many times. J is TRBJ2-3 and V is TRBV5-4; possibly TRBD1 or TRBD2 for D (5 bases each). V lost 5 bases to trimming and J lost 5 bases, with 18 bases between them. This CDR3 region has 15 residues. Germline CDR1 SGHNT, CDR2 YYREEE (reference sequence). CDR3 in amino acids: CASSFGTRRGDTQYF. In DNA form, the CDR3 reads TGTGCCAGCAGTTTCGGGACCCGGCGTGGAGATACGCAGTATTTT.

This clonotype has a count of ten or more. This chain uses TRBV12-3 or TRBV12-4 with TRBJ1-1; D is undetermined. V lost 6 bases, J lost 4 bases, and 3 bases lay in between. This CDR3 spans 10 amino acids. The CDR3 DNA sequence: TGTGCCAGCAGGCGCACTGAAGCTTTCTTT. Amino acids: CASRRTEAFF.

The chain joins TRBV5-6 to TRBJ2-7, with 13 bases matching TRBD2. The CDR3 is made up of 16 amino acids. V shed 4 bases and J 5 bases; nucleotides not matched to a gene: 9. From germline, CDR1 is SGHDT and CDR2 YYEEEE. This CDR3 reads CASSMNGLAGANEQYF. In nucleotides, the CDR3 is TGTGCCAGCAGCATGAACGGACTAGCGGGAGCCAACGAGCAGTACTTC.

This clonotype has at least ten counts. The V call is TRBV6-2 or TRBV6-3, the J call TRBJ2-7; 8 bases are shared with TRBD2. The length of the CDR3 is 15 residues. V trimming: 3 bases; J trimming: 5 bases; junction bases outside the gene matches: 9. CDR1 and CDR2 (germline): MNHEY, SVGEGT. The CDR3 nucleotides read TGTGCCAGCAGTTATGCGGGGGGCCTGTCAGACGAGCAGTACTTC. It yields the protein CASSYAGGLSDEQYF.

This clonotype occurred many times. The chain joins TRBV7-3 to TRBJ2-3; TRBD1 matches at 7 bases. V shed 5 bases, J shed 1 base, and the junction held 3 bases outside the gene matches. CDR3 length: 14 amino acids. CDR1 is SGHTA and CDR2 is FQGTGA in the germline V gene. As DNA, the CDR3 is TGTGCCAGCAGCCCCACAGGGGGCACAGATACGCAGTATTTT. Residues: CASSPTGGTDTQYF.

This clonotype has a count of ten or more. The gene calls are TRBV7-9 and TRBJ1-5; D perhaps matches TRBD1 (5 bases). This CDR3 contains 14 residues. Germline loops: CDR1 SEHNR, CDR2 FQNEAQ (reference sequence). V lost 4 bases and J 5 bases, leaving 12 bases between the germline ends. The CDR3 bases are TGTGCCAGCAGCTCCGCTTCGGGGGATCAGCCCCAGCATTTT. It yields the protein CASSSASGDQPQHF. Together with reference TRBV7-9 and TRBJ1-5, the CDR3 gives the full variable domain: DTGVSQNPRHKITKRGQNVTFRCDPISEHNRLYWYRQTLGQGPEFLTYFQNEAQLEKSRLLSDRFSAERPKGSFSTLEIQRTEQGDSAMYLCASSSASGDQPQHFGDGTRLSIL.

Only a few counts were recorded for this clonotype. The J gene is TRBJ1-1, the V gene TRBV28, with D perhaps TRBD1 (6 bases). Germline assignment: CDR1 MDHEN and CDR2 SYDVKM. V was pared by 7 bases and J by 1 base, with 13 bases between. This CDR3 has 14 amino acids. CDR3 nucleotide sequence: TGTGCCAGCACTTTCCAGGGGACGAACACTGAAGCTTTCTTT. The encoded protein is CASTFQGTNTEAFF.

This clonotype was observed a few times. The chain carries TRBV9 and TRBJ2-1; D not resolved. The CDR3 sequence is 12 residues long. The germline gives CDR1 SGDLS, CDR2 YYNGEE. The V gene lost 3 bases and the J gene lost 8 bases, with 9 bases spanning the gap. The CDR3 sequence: CASSAGIHEQFF. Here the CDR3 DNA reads TGTGCCAGCAGCGCAGGAATACATGAGCAGTTCTTC.

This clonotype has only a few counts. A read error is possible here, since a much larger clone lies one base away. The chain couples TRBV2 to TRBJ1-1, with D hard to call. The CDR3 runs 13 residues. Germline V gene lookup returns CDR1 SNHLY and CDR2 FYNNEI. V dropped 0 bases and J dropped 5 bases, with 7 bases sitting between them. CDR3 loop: CASSEALGTEAFF. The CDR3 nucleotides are TGTGCCAGCAGTGAAGCGCTAGGTACTGAAGCTTTCTTT.

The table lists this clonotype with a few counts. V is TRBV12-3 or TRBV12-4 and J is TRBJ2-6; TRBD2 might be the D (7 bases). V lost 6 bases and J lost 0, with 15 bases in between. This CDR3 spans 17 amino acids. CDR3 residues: CASRSGGGGSGANVLTF. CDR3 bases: TGTGCCAGCAGATCTGGGGGGGGCGGCTCTGGGGCCAACGTCCTGACTTTC.

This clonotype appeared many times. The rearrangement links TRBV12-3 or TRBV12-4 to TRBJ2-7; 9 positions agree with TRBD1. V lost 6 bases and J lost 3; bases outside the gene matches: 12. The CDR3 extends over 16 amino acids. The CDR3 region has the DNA TGTGCCAGCAGCCCCGGGTTTGAGACAGGGGGCTACGAGCAGTACTTC. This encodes CASSPGFETGGYEQYF.

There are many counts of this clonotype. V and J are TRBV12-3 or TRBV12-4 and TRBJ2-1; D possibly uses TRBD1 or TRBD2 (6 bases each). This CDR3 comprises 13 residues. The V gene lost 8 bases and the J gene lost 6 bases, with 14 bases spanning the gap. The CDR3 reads CASLEGGLNEQFF. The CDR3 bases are TGTGCCAGCCTAGAGGGGGGTCTCAATGAGCAGTTCTTC.

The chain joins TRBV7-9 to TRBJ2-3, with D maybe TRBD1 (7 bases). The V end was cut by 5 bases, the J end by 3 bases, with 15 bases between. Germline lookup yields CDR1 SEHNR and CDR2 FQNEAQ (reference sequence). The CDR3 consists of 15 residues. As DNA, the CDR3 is TGTGCCAGCAGCCCCAGGGGGGAGAGTACAGATACGCAGTATTTT. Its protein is CASSPRGESTDTQYF.

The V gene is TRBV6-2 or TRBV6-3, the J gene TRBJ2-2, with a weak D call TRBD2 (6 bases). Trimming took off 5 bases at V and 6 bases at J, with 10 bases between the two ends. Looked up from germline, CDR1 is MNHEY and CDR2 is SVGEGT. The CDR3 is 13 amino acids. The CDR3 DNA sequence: TGTGCCAGCAGTATACTAGCCTCCGGGGAGCTGTTTTTT. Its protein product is CASSILASGELFF.

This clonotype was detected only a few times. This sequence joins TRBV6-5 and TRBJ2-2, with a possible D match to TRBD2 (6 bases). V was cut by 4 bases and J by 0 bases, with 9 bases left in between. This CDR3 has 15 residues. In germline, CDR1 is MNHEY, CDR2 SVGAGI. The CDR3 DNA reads TGTGCCAGCAGTTTTCGACTAGCGAACACCGGGGAGCTGTTTTTT. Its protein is CASSFRLANTGELFF.

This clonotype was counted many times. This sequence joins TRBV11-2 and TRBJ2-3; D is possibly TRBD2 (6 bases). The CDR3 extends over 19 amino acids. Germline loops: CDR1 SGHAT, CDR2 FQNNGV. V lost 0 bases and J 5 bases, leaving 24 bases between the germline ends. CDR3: CASSLDLTWREVLLDTQYF. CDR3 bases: TGTGCCAGCAGCTTAGATCTTACTTGGAGGGAGGTACTTCTAGATACGCAGTATTTT. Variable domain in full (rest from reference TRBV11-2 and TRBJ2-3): EAGVAQSPRYKIIEKRQSVAFWCNPISGHATLYWYQQILGQGPKLLIQFQNNGVVDDSQLPKDRFSAERLKGVDSTLKIQPAKLEDSAVYLCASSLDLTWREVLLDTQYFGPGTRLTVL.

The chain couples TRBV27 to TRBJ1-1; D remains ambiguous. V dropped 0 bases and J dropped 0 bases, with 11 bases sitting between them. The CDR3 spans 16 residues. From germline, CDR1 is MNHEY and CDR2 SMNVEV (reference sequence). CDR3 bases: TGTGCCAGCAGTTTATCGGCCCAGTTTATGAACACTGAAGCTTTCTTT. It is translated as CASSLSAQFMNTEAFF.

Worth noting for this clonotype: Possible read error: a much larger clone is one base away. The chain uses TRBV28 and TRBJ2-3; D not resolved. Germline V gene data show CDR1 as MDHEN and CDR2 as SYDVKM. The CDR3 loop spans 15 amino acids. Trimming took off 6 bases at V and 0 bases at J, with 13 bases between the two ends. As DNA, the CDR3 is TGTGCCAGCAGAAAAAGGGAACCTAGCACAGATACGCAGTATTTT. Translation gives CASRKREPSTDTQYF.

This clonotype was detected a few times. The CDR3 loop reads CAWSTTGNLETQYF. The CDR3 DNA reads as TGTGCCTGGAGTACGACAGGGAATTTGGAGACCCAGTACTTC. The chain is built from TRBV30 and TRBJ2-5; the match to TRBD1 covers 7 bases. The CDR3 contains 14 residues. Germline V gives CDR1 GTSNPN, CDR2 SVGIG (reference sequence). V was clipped by 2 bases and J by 5 bases; unmatched bases: 8.